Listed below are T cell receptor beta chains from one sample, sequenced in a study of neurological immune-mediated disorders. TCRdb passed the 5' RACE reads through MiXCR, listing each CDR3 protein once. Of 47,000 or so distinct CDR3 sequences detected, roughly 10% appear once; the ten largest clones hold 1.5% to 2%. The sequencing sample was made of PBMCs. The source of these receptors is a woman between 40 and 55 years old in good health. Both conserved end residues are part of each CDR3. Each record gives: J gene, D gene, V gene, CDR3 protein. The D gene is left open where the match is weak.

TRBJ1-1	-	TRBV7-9	CAGSLPATEGSEAFF
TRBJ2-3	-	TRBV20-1	CSARLPGPTDTQYF
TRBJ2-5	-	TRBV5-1	CASSLGTTGTQYF
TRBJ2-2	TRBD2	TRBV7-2	CASSFTSGGAAGELFF
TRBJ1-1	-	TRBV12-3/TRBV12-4	CASSLVIRATEAFF
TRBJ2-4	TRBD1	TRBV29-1	CSARTGSENIQYF
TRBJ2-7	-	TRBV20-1	CSARDPQAAYEQYF
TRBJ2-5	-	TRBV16	CAGLGGRDQETQYF
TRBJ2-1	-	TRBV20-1	CSARDRSSGTSSYNEQFF
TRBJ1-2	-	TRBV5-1	CASSLTGNPDGYTF
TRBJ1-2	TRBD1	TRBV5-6	CASSLFSPTGIPNYGYTF
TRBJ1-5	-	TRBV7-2	CASSPMSNQPQHF
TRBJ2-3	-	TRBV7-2	CASSLEGGIASDTQYF
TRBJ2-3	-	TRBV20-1	CSAPVGASADTQYF
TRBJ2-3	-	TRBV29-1	CSVEPGGTDTQYF
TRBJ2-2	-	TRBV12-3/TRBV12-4	CASSLQEATGELFF
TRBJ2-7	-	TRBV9	CASSEGGGEQYF
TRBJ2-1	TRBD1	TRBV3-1	CASSQVGTANSYNEQFF
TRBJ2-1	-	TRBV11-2	CASSLGHNEQFF
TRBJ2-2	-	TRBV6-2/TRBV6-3	CASSYLAQNTGELFF
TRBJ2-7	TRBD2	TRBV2	CASSEWVPGSGGEQYF
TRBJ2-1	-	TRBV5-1	CASSYLTSNEQFF
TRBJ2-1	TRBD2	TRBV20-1	CSARTSGRLSYNEQFF
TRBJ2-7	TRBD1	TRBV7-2	CASSLSASPTQGGSYEQYF
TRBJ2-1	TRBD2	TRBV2	CASRTDGLATSSYNEKFF
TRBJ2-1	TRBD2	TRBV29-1	CSLELAWSSGWDEQFF
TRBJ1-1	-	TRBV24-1	CSTSDSTREAFF
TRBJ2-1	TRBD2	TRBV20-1	CSASGLAGYNEQFF
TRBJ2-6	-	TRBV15	CATRPDSSGANVLTF
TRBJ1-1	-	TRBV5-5	CASSLGSRGGTEAFF
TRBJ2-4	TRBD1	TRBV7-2	CASSPARGSLAKNIQYF
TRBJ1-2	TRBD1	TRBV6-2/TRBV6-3	CASSYFAGGGYGYTF
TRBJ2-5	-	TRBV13	CASAPRLQETQYF
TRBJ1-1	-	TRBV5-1	CASSRGVEAEAFF
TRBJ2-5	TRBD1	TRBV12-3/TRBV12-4	CASTTGQGGQETQYF
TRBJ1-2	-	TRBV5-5	CASSFQGLEDLTNYGYTF
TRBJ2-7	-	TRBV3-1	CASSQEGAGEQYF
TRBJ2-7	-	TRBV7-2	CASSYTTSYEQYF
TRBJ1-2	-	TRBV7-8	CASSPFRIQPPGKANYGYTF
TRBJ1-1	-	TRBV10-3	CAISESSLGRRNTEAFF
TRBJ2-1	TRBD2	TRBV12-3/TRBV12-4	CASSLLAGGYEQFF
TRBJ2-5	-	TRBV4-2	CASSHGTFRETQYF
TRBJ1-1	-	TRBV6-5	CASSQGPRETEAFF
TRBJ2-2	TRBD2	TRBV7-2	CASSLSASGNTGELFF
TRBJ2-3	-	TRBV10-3	CAISEQASTDTQYF
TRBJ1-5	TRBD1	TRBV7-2	CASSLRTGEGQPQHF
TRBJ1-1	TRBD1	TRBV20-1	CSASDQGGGTEAFF
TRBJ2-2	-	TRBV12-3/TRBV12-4	CASSQVRAGTGELFF
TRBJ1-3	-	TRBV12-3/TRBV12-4	CASCAGAGGNTIYF
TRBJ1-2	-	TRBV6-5	CASSLDGDYGYTF
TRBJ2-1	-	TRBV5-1	CASSLEGSYNEQFF
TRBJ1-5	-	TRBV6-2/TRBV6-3	CASSYNSRNQPQHF
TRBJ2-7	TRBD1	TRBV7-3	CASSLGQGSDEQYF
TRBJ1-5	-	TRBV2	CASSVAVPGPQHF
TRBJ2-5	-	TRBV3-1	CASSPGLQETQYF
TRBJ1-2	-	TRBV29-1	CSVEFGNYGYTF
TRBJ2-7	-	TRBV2	CASSEGRVAYEQYF
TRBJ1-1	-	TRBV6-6	CASSGPSAEAFF